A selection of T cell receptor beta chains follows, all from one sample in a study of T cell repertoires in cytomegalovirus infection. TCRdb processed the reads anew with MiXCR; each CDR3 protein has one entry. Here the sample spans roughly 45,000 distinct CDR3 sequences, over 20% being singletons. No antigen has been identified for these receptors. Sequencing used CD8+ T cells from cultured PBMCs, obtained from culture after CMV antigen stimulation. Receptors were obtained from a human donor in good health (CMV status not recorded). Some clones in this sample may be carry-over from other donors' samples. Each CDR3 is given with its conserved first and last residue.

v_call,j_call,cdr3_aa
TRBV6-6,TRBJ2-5,CASSYYPTGVETQYF
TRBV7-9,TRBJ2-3,CASSLEGADTQYF
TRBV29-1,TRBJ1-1,CSVLGWDSPLEAFF
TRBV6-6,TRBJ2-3,CASSRRTEADTQYF
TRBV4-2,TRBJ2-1,CASSQDLNSGSSYNEQFF
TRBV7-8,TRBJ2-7,CASSLTPGPRMDEQYF
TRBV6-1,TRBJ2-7,CASSEALTGGFYNEQYF
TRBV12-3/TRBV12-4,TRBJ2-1,CASSPRTANEQFF
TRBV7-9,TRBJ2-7,CASTSTTGGFYEQYF
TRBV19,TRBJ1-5,CASSIRMFDNQPQHF
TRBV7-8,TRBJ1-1,CASSLPGGRGTEAFF
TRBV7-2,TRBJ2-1,CASSFRSTGLVNNEQFF
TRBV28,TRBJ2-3,CASSLYQGAKDTQYF
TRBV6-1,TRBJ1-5,CASSPHSGQNQPQHF
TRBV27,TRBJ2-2,CASSLGVKRELFF
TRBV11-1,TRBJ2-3,CASSLISSGSTDTQYF
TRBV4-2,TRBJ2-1,CASTTSSGASQFF
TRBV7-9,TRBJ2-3,CASSPPEGLGTDTQYF
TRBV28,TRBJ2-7,CASSPGTPGYEQYF
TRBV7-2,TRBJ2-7,CASSPWTGAFSYEQYF
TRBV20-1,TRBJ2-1,CSARDRGTFSPPLKIRDEQFF
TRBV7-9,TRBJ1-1,CASSSGQGKNTEAFF
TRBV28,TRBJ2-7,CASSLSQGGYEQYF
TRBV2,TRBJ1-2,CASSDLSNYGYTF